The count of the clone carrying this T cell receptor (beta chain) is one. The antigen is not known. The data stem from a study of shared clonotypes between healthy human individuals. Findings and limits, study-wide: The study found lower generation probabilities in non-shared clonotypes than in those shared by all four donors. Owing to a small donor count, the genetic and exposure-history diversity represented was limited. Rarefaction gave evidence that sorted-subset sequencing remained incomplete despite large depth.

The table came from immunoSEQ multiplex PCR; TCRdb's copy has only in-frame clones and leaves some out. Altogether 1,400,000 or so clones are present, 98% being singletons, with the ten largest covering about 0.4%. Germline values: CDR1 MNHEY, CDR2 SVGAGI. The CDR3 runs 13 residues. Deletions cut 6 bases from V and 0 bases from J, with 8 bases between. The J gene is TRBJ1-1, the V gene TRBV6-5; D uncertain. Sequencing used naive CD4+ T cells sorted from blood. Subset defined: CD45RA+ positively selected. This sequence originates from a man under 40 in good health. The CDR3 DNA reads TGTGCCAGCAGCTCTTCCATGAACACTGAAGCTTTCTTT. This gives the protein CASSSSMNTEAFF.